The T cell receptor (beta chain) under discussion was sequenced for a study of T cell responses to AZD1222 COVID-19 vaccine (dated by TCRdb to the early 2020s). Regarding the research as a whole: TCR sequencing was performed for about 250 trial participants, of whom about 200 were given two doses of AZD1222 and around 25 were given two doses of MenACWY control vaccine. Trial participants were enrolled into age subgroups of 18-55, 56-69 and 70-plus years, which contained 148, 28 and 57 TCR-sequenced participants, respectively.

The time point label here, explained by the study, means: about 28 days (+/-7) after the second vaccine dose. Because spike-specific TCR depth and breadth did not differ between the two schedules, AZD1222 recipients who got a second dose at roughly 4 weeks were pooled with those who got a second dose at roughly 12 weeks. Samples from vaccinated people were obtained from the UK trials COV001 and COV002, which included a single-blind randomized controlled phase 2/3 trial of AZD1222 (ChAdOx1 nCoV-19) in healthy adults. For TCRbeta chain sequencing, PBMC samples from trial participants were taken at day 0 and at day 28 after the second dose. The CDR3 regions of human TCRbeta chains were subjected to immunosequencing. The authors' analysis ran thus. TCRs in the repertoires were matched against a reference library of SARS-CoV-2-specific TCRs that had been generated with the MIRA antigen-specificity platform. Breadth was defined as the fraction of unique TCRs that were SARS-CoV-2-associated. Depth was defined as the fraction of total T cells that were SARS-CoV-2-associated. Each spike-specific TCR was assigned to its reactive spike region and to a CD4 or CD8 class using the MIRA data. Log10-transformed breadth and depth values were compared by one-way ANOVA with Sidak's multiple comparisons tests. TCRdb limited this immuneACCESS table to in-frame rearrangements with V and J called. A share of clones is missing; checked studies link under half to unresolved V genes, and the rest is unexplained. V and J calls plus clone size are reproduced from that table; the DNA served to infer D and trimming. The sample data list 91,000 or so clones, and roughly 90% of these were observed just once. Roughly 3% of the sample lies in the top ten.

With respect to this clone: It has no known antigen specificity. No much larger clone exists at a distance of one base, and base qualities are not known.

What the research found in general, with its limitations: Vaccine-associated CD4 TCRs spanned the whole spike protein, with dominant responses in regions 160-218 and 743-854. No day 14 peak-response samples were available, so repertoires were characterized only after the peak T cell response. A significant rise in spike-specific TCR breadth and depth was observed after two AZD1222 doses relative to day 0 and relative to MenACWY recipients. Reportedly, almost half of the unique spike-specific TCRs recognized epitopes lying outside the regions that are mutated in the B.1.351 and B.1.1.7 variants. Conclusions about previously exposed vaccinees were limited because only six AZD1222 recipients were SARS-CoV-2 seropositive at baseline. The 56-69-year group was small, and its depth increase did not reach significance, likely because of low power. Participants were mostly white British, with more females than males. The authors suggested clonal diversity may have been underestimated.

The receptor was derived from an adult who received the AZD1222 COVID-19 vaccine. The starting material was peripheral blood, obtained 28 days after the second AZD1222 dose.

This receptor has the CDR3 CASHPGHSGNTIYF. The DNA sequence reads TGTGCCAGCCACCCAGGACATTCTGGAAACACCATATATTTT. The receptor chain draws on TRBV19 and TRBJ1-3, with a weak D call of TRBD1 (5 bases match). V gives up 9 bases and J gives up 1 base, and the segment between their germline ends measures 13 bases. From its cysteine to its phenylalanine, the CDR3 spans 14 amino acids. Solely the CDR3 DNA is kept, with 42 bases framed from the first base. The germline V gene (reference sequence) supplies CDR1 LNHDA and CDR2 SQIVND.